A selection of T cell receptor beta chains follows, all from one sample in a study of glioma-infiltrating T cells after dendritic cell vaccination. Sequenced by immunoSEQ multiplex PCR; TCRdb stores in-frame clones only, minus some. There are roughly 1,000 clones in the sample; around 80% occur only once, and over 8% lies in the top ten. Sequenced here: tumor tissue, sampled after dendritic cell vaccination. The receptors come from a human donor with glioblastoma. Each CDR3 is given with its conserved first and last residue. The D gene is left open where the match is weak. Clone size, where shown, is once, few, many, or a class for clones that have expanded.

NA	TRBD2	16	TRBV4-3	TRBJ2-7	CASSQRWTSGVYEQYF	TGCGCCAGCAGCCAACGCTGGACTAGCGGGGTCTACGAGCAGTACTTC
NA	TRBD2	16	TRBV6-4	TRBJ2-7	CASSEIGGSSSYEQYF	TGTGCCAGCAGTGAGATCGGGGGGTCCAGCTCCTACGAGCAGTACTTC
NA	NA	11	TRBV6-1	TRBJ2-7	CASGTPGEQYF	TGTGCCAGTGGGACTCCAGGCGAGCAGTACTTC
NA	NA	17	TRBV6-1	TRBJ2-2	CASSEALRGIGTGELFF	TGTGCCAGCAGTGAAGCTCTCCGGGGGATAGGGACCGGGGAGCTGTTTTTT
NA	TRBD1	14	TRBV6-1	TRBJ1-5	CASSGGQGGQPQHF	TGTGCCAGCAGTGGGGGACAGGGTGGACAGCCCCAGCATTTT
NA	NA	13	TRBV28	TRBJ1-1	CASLSGMNTEAFF	TGTGCCTCCCTCTCCGGGATGAACACTGAAGCTTTCTTT
NA	TRBD1	17	TRBV11-2	TRBJ2-3	CASSLVRGRLGSDTQYF	TGTGCCAGCAGCTTAGTCAGGGGGCGGCTGGGCTCAGATACGCAGTATTTT
NA	NA	14	TRBV10-3	TRBJ2-3	CAISDAGPTDTQYF	TGTGCCATCAGTGATGCGGGGCCAACAGATACGCAGTATTTT
NA	TRBD1	14	TRBV11-2	TRBJ1-2	CASSLAGGTKGYTF	TGTGCCAGCAGCTTAGCAGGGGGGACGAAAGGCTACACCTTC
NA	TRBD1	14	TRBV19	TRBJ2-2	CASSKGQGIGELFF	TGTGCCAGTAGTAAGGGACAGGGAATCGGGGAGCTGTTTTTT
NA	TRBD2	14	TRBV11-2	TRBJ2-7	CASRGTGGTYEQYF	TGTGCCAGCAGGGGTACGGGGGGAACGTACGAGCAGTACTTC
few	TRBD1	14	TRBV6-5	TRBJ1-6	CASSTRQGRAPLHF	TGTGCCAGCAGTACCCGACAGGGTCGGGCACCCCTCCACTTT
NA	NA	16	TRBV16	TRBJ2-3	CASSQSAGRGVDTQYF	TGTGCCAGCAGCCAATCGGCGGGCAGGGGAGTAGATACGCAGTATTTT
NA	NA	14	TRBV7-2	TRBJ2-7	CASSPIAGSYEQYF	TGTGCCAGCAGCCCTATCGCGGGATCGTACGAGCAGTACTTC
NA	TRBD2	16	TRBV11-2	TRBJ2-5	CASSLVGGGARETQYF	TGTGCCAGCAGCTTAGTAGGCGGGGGGGCCCGGGAGACCCAGTACTTC
NA	NA	15	TRBV5-1	TRBJ1-4	CASSLARATNEKLFF	TGCGCCAGCAGCCTGGCGCGGGCAACTAATGAAAAACTGTTTTTT
NA	TRBD1	14	TRBV7-9	TRBJ1-2	CASSDRGLYYGYTF	TGTGCCAGCAGCGACAGGGGGCTATACTATGGCTACACCTTC
NA	NA	12	TRBV30	TRBJ1-6	CAWSGDSSPLHF	TGTGCCTGGAGCGGGGATTCATCACCCCTCCACTTT
NA	NA	12	TRBV2	TRBJ1-4	CASSFERVTLFF	TGTGCCAGCAGTTTCGAGAGGGTAACACTGTTTTTT
NA	NA	15	TRBV7-9	TRBJ2-6	CASSLEGFWANVLTF	TGTGCCAGCAGCTTAGAGGGGTTCTGGGCCAACGTCCTGACCTTC
NA	TRBD1	15	TRBV4-2	TRBJ2-7	CASSPSGGMRYEQYF	TGTGCCAGCAGCCCGTCAGGGGGTATGAGATACGAGCAGTACTTC
NA	NA	12	TRBV28	TRBJ2-1	CASTSMRGKQFF	TGTGCCAGCACCTCAATGAGAGGGAAGCAGTTCTTC
NA	TRBD2	18	TRBV11-2	TRBJ2-2	CASSSSGLAGGPAGELFF	TGTGCCAGCAGCTCATCGGGACTAGCGGGGGGGCCGGCCGGGGAGCTGTTTTTT
NA	NA	13	TRBV6-5	TRBJ2-1	CASSAGALDEQFF	TGTGCCAGCAGCGCGGGGGCCCTCGATGAGCAGTTCTTC
once	TRBD2	14	TRBV6-1	TRBJ2-6	CASSSGGGANVLTF	TGTGCCAGCAGCAGCGGGGGTGGGGCCAACGTCCTGACTTTC
NA	NA	15	TRBV6-5	TRBJ2-3	CASSYAGQSTDTQYF	TGTGCCAGCAGTTACGCGGGACAGAGCACAGATACGCAGTATTTT
NA	TRBD1	17	TRBV7-9	TRBJ1-2	CASSFRTGKDANYGYTF	TGTGCCAGCAGCTTTAGGACAGGGAAGGACGCTAACTATGGCTACACCTTC
once	NA	15	TRBV7-2	TRBJ2-5	CASSPQTGTQETQYF	TGTGCCAGCAGCCCCCAGACAGGCACCCAAGAGACCCAGTACTTC
NA	TRBD1	15	TRBV5-1	TRBJ1-1	CASSLQTGEATEAFF	TGCGCCAGCAGCCTTCAAACAGGGGAAGCCACTGAAGCTTTCTTT
once	NA	14	TRBV7-3	TRBJ2-1	CASSLLQNYNEQFF	TGTGCCAGCAGCTTATTACAGAACTACAATGAGCAGTTCTTC
NA	NA	15	TRBV7-2	TRBJ2-4	CASSPTEVQGNIQYF	TGTGCCAGCAGCCCGACAGAAGTCCAGGGAAACATTCAGTACTTC
NA	NA	14	TRBV7-3	TRBJ2-3	CASSSGLPADTQYF	TGTGCCAGCAGCTCCGGACTCCCTGCGGATACGCAGTATTTT
NA	NA	15	TRBV27	TRBJ2-5	CASSPRGSSQETQYF	TGTGCCAGCAGCCCCCGAGGTAGCAGCCAAGAGACCCAGTACTTC
NA	TRBD1	15	TRBV27	TRBJ2-3	CASTAGQGALDTQYF	TGTGCCAGCACCGCGGGACAGGGGGCGCTAGATACGCAGTATTTT
NA	TRBD1	14	TRBV6-5	TRBJ1-5	CASSHGQGNQPQHF	TGTGCCAGCAGCCATGGACAGGGCAATCAGCCCCAGCATTTT
NA	NA	15	TRBV2	TRBJ2-1	CASGLGGLSYNEQFF	TGTGCCAGCGGGCTCGGGGGTCTCTCCTACAATGAGCAGTTCTTC
NA	NA	12	TRBV7-2	TRBJ2-5	CASSLVQETQYF	TGTGCCAGCAGCCTCGTACAAGAGACCCAGTACTTC
NA	TRBD1	14	TRBV6-5	TRBJ2-7	CASSYSDRVREQYF	TGTGCCAGCAGTTACTCGGACAGGGTTCGGGAGCAGTACTTC
NA	NA	16	TRBV7-2	TRBJ1-6	CASSYDDSSYNSPLHF	TGTGCCAGCAGCTACGACGACAGTTCCTATAATTCCCCCCTCCACTTT
NA	NA	14	TRBV30	TRBJ1-5	CAWSKSSEGQPQHF	TGTGCCTGGAGTAAATCTTCGGAGGGGCAGCCCCAGCATTTT
NA	NA	15	TRBV19	TRBJ1-3	CASRRGGLSGNTIYF	TGTGCCAGTAGAAGAGGGGGTCTATCTGGAAACACCATATATTTT
NA	TRBD1	14	TRBV19	TRBJ2-7	CASSDSGGSYEQYF	TGTGCCAGTAGCGACTCAGGGGGCTCCTACGAGCAGTACTTC
NA	TRBD1	12	TRBV4-1	TRBJ1-2	CASSFTGGAYTF	TGCGCCAGCAGCTTCACAGGGGGCGCGTACACCTTC
NA	TRBD1	14	TRBV28	TRBJ1-6	CASSFWDRTSPLHF	TGTGCCAGCAGTTTTTGGGACAGAACCTCCCCCCTCCACTTT
NA	NA	15	TRBV6-6	TRBJ2-7	CASSYSAGRRFEQYF	TGTGCCAGCAGTTACTCAGCTGGGAGAAGATTCGAGCAGTACTTC
NA	TRBD1	14	TRBV7-9	TRBJ1-2	CASSLAAQGAGYTF	TGTGCCAGCAGCTTAGCCGCACAGGGGGCTGGCTACACCTTC
NA	TRBD1	18	TRBV7-9	TRBJ2-2	CASSYGSPGTVNTGELFF	TGTGCCAGCAGCTATGGGTCTCCCGGGACAGTGAACACCGGGGAGCTGTTTTTT
few	NA	16	TRBV19	TRBJ1-5	CASSILQGVSNQPQHF	TGTGCCAGTAGTATCCTACAGGGAGTTAGCAATCAGCCCCAGCATTTT
NA	NA	18	TRBV14	TRBJ2-3	CASSQVFGMGALVDTQYF	TGTGCCAGCAGCCAAGTATTCGGTATGGGGGCGTTAGTAGATACGCAGTATTTT
NA	TRBD2	16	TRBV7-3	TRBJ2-1	CASSLRSGGAGNEQFF	TGTGCCAGCAGCTTACGTAGCGGGGGGGCCGGGAATGAGCAGTTCTTC
NA	NA	11	TRBV5-6	TRBJ2-3	CASSGVDTQYF	TGTGCCAGCAGCGGAGTAGATACGCAGTATTTT
NA	TRBD1	15	TRBV19	TRBJ2-7	CASSPTGGSFDEQYF	TGTGCCAGTAGTCCTACAGGGGGTTCGTTCGACGAGCAGTACTTC
NA	TRBD2	15	TRBV11-2	TRBJ2-5	CASSAGTSAQETQYF	TGTGCCAGCAGCGCCGGGACTAGCGCCCAAGAGACCCAGTACTTC
NA	NA	14	TRBV4-1	TRBJ2-2	CASSREQGFGELFF	TGCGCCAGCAGCCGAGAACAGGGATTCGGGGAGCTGTTTTTT
few	NA	16	TRBV27	TRBJ1-5	CASSLSAGNSNQPQHF	TGTGCCAGCAGTTTATCGGCGGGGAATAGCAATCAGCCCCAGCATTTT